This is a list of T cell receptor beta chains from one sample in a study of T cell responses to AZD1222 COVID-19 vaccine. Profiling relied on immunoSEQ multiplex PCR, and the TCRdb table lists in-frame clones only, not all of them. This table has under 150,000 clones, approximately 88% appearing once. Sequenced here: peripheral blood, sampled 28 days after the second AZD1222 dose. These receptors all stem from an adult who received the AZD1222 COVID-19 vaccine. Both conserved end residues are part of each CDR3. The D gene is left open where the match is weak. A clone size is listed for some rows: how often the clone was seen (once, few, many), or a class if it is expanded.

clone size	V gene	CDR3 length	D gene	J gene	CDR3 DNA	CDR3 protein
once	TRBV2	12	TRBD1	TRBJ1-1	TGTGCCAGCAGTGAGGACAGGGCAGAAGCTTTCTTT	CASSEDRAEAFF
-	TRBV19	13	-	TRBJ1-3	TGTGCCAGTGATACTTACTCTGGAAACACCATATATTTT	CASDTYSGNTIYF
-	TRBV12-5	14	TRBD2	TRBJ2-3	TGTGCTAGTGGGCTACTAGTAGCGGGGGATACGCAGTATTTT	CASGLLVAGDTQYF
-	TRBV7-2	13	TRBD2	TRBJ2-7	TGTGCCAGCAGCTTTGCTAGCGGGGTCGAGCAGTACTTC	CASSFASGVEQYF
-	TRBV7-7	13	-	TRBJ1-1	TGTGCCAGCAGCTTAGGGCGGAACACTGAAGCTTTCTTT	CASSLGRNTEAFF
-	TRBV9	12	-	TRBJ1-1	TGTGCCAGCAGCGTAGAGGGAGCTGAAGCTTTCTTT	CASSVEGAEAFF
-	TRBV12-3/TRBV12-4	13	TRBD1	TRBJ2-7	TGTGCCAGCAGTTTGACGACAGGGGTCGAGCAGTACTTC	CASSLTTGVEQYF
-	TRBV19	13	-	TRBJ1-3	TGTGCCAGTAGAGCCCTATCTGGAAACACCATATATTTT	CASRALSGNTIYF
-	TRBV4-3	15	TRBD1	TRBJ2-5	TGCGCCAGCAGCCAAGGTTGGACAGGCCAAGAGACCCAGTACTTC	CASSQGWTGQETQYF
-	TRBV5-6	15	-	TRBJ1-1	TGTGCCAGCAGCTCATGGGGCAGATCAAACACTGAAGCTTTCTTT	CASSSWGRSNTEAFF
-	TRBV9	14	-	TRBJ2-7	TGTGCCAGCAGCGTAGGTGACAACTCCTACGAGCAGTACTTC	CASSVGDNSYEQYF
-	TRBV4-3	19	TRBD1	TRBJ1-4	TGCGCCAGCAGCCAAGCACCCGGCGTGCGGGACAGGGTTTTCGAAAAACTGTTTTTT	CASSQAPGVRDRVFEKLFF
-	TRBV19	14	-	TRBJ1-3	TGTGCCAGTAGTACGGCAACGCGGATAGACACCATATATTTT	CASSTATRIDTIYF
-	TRBV28	15	-	TRBJ1-2	TGTGCCAGCAGTACGGGAGGAACCGCTAACTATGGCTACACCTTC	CASSTGGTANYGYTF